The entry below describes one T cell receptor (beta chain). Method: immunoSEQ multiplex PCR; TCRdb's copy keeps in-frame clones and lacks some. Of roughly 260,000 clones detected, about 89% appear once; the ten largest clones hold 0.95% to 1.5%. The CDR3 spans 15 residues. CDR1 and CDR2 from the germline V gene are LNHDA and SQIVND (reference sequence). V lost 10 bases and J lost 0; bases outside the gene matches: 11. This sample is part of a study of blood T cell repertoires in COVID-19. Study information: Samples taken during acute and convalescent COVID-19 were collected in the United States, Italy and Spain. The cDNA or gDNA used as material had been derived from T cells, B-cell-depleted T cells, or PBMCs.

Sequencing was done on a sample of PBMCs or T cells enriched from blood (not recorded which). V and J are TRBV19 and TRBJ2-7; 8 bases agree with TRBD2. The TCR originated in a human donor in a cohort exposed to, infected with or recovered from COVID-19 (not recorded which). The donor label of this sample is uncertain. The CDR3 region is CATHPGGTTSYEQYF. The CDR3 DNA sequence: TGTGCCACCCACCCGGGGGGGACTACCTCCTACGAGCAGTACTTC.